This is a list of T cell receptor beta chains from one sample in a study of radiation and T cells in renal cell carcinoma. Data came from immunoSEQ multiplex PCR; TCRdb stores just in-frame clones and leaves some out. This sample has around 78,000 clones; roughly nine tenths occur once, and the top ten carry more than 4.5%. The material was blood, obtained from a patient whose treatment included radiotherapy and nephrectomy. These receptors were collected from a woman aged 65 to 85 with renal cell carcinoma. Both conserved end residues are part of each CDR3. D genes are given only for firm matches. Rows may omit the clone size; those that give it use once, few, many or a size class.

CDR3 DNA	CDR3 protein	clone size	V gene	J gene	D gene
TGTGCCAGCAGCCGCCAGGGCGGGGGGGCTGTATCCGGGGAGCTGTTTTTT	CASSRQGGGAVSGELFF	.	TRBV7-2	TRBJ2-2	TRBD2
TGTGCCAGCAGTAGGGGCGGAGGCCAAGAGACCCAGTACTTC	CASSRGGGQETQYF	.	TRBV28	TRBJ2-5	.
TGTGCCAGCAGTTCCTTCGGACTGGGAAGATCTGGAAACACCATATATTTT	CASSSFGLGRSGNTIYF	.	TRBV28	TRBJ1-3	.
TGTGCCTGGACGGGACCCCCGGTGGATGAAAAACTGTTTTTT	CAWTGPPVDEKLFF	.	TRBV30	TRBJ1-4	.
TGTGCCAGCAGCTTGAACGGTCGGACAGGGTTTTTCTTC	CASSLNGRTGFFF	.	TRBV5-6	TRBJ2-1	TRBD1
TGTGCCAGCAGTTTGGGACCAGCGGGGCGCACAGATACGCAGTATTTT	CASSLGPAGRTDTQYF	.	TRBV6-6	TRBJ2-3	TRBD2
TGCGCCAGCAGCCAAGGAAACGTAAATACGCAGTATTTT	CASSQGNVNTQYF	.	TRBV4-3	TRBJ2-3	.
TGTGCCAGTAGTGTCGAGGGACGGGAAAGGAAGCAGTACTTC	CASSVEGRERKQYF	.	TRBV19	TRBJ2-7	.
TGTGCCTGGACTAGCGGGGATGTTTATACGCAGTATTTT	CAWTSGDVYTQYF	.	TRBV30	TRBJ2-3	TRBD2
TGCGCCAGCAGCTTGGGACAGGCACGGGATGAAAAACTGTTTTTT	CASSLGQARDEKLFF	.	TRBV5-1	TRBJ1-4	.
TGTGCCAGCAGTGAGGTGTCGGGACAGCATGAAAAACTGTTTTTT	CASSEVSGQHEKLFF	few	TRBV28	TRBJ1-4	TRBD1
TGTGCCACCAGCAGAGATGGAGGGGGATCACCCCTCCACTTT	CATSRDGGGSPLHF	.	TRBV15	TRBJ1-6	.
TGTGCCTGGAGTTGGGCAGGTGCATCCTACAATGAGCAGTTCTTC	CAWSWAGASYNEQFF	.	TRBV30	TRBJ2-1	.
TGTGCCAGCAGTCCCTCCGGTCCAGGGAGGAACACTGAAGCTTTCTTT	CASSPSGPGRNTEAFF	.	TRBV6-6	TRBJ1-1	.
TGTGCCAGCAGCTTGGTGAACTTCCAAGAGACCCAGTACTTC	CASSLVNFQETQYF	few	TRBV5-4	TRBJ2-5	.
TGTGCCAGTAGGGGACTAGCGGGGGTCAATGAGCAGTTCTTC	CASRGLAGVNEQFF	few	TRBV19	TRBJ2-1	TRBD2
TGTGCCTGGAGTATAAGGTTATATGGCTACACCTTC	CAWSIRLYGYTF	.	TRBV30	TRBJ1-2	.
TGCAGCGTGGGGGGGGCATACAGATCCATTAACTATGGCTACACCTTC	CSVGGAYRSINYGYTF	.	TRBV29-1	TRBJ1-2	.
TGTGCCAGCAGCAAAACGGGCCGAGGCTATGGCTACACCTTC	CASSKTGRGYGYTF	.	TRBV5-4	TRBJ1-2	.
TGTGCCATCAGTGAGTCTGGGAAGGGGGCTCAGCCCCAGCATTTT	CAISESGKGAQPQHF	.	TRBV10-3	TRBJ1-5	TRBD1
TGCGCCAGCAGCCAAGAGTCAGGCCCCACTAACTATGGCTACACCTTC	CASSQESGPTNYGYTF	.	TRBV4-1	TRBJ1-2	.
TGTGCCTGGGAGCTAGCGGGGGGAGCAGATACGCAGTATTTT	CAWELAGGADTQYF	.	TRBV30	TRBJ2-3	TRBD2
TGTGCCAGCTGGGGGACAGCGAAAGGCTACACCTTC	CASWGTAKGYTF	.	TRBV18	TRBJ1-2	TRBD1
TGTGCCAGCTCACCCGGGGGTTCCCAAGAGACCCAGTACTTC	CASSPGGSQETQYF	.	TRBV18	TRBJ2-5	.
TGTGCCAGCAGACTAGGGGCAGACACTGAAGCTTTCTTT	CASRLGADTEAFF	.	TRBV6-1	TRBJ1-1	.
TGTGCCAGCAGTTTGATAGGGACTGGAAACACCATATATTTT	CASSLIGTGNTIYF	.	TRBV28	TRBJ1-3	.
TGTGCCAGCAGCGTAGGGCAGGTCAACTATGGCTACACCTTC	CASSVGQVNYGYTF	once	TRBV9	TRBJ1-2	.
TGTGCCAGCAGTTTCCGTCCTAACTATGGCTACACCTTC	CASSFRPNYGYTF	few	TRBV27	TRBJ1-2	.
TGCAGCGTTTCCACAGGCTCCTATAATTCACCCCTCCACTTT	CSVSTGSYNSPLHF	.	TRBV29-1	TRBJ1-6	.
TGTGCCAGCGGCCGATCTAACTATGGCTACACCTTC	CASGRSNYGYTF	.	TRBV2	TRBJ1-2	.
TGTGCCAGCAGCTTATTAATCGCGTGGCCATCGCAGTATTTT	CASSLLIAWPSQYF	.	TRBV7-9	TRBJ2-3	.
TGTGCCAGCAGCTTAGCCCCGGCCGGAGCAGAGTTCTTC	CASSLAPAGAEFF	.	TRBV7-9	TRBJ2-1	.
TGTGCCAGCAGTTTATTAGGGGGAGACACTGAAGCTTTCTTT	CASSLLGGDTEAFF	.	TRBV28	TRBJ1-1	.
TGTGCCAGCAGTGAAAAAAGTTGGGCCGGGACCCAGTACTTC	CASSEKSWAGTQYF	.	TRBV6-1	TRBJ2-5	.
TGTGCCAGCAGTCGCCGGGACTACTCCTACAATGAGCAGTTCTTC	CASSRRDYSYNEQFF	.	TRBV6-6	TRBJ2-1	TRBD2
TGTGCTAGCAGCTTAGGGGACCGAACCTCCTACGAGCAGTACTTC	CASSLGDRTSYEQYF	.	TRBV7-7	TRBJ2-7	.
TGTGCCAGCAGTGATGGCCTTTCGCGGAGCAATCAGCCCCAGCATTTT	CASSDGLSRSNQPQHF	.	TRBV6-1	TRBJ1-5	.
TGTGCCAGCTCAGCGGGGGTGGGGACCGGGGAGCTGTTTTTT	CASSAGVGTGELFF	.	TRBV4-2	TRBJ2-2	TRBD2
TGTGCCAGCATGGAGGATCCTCGAGGAGATACGCAGTATTTT	CASMEDPRGDTQYF	.	TRBV5-6	TRBJ2-3	.
TGTGCCCTGCGGATCTCCTACGAGCAGTACTTC	CALRISYEQYF	.	TRBV30	TRBJ2-7	.
TGTGCCAGCAGCCCAACAGGGGGGGATGGCTACACCTTC	CASSPTGGDGYTF	.	TRBV5-4	TRBJ1-2	TRBD1
TGTGCCAGCAGCTTGGGGCTCATTGGGGCAGATACGCAGTATTTT	CASSLGLIGADTQYF	.	TRBV5-5	TRBJ2-3	.
TGTGCCAGCAGCCAAGCACGGACTACTCGCTATGGCTACACCTTC	CASSQARTTRYGYTF	.	TRBV14	TRBJ1-2	.
TGTGCCAGCAAATCCACGGGTAACACAGATACGCAGTATTTT	CASKSTGNTDTQYF	.	TRBV7-9	TRBJ2-3	.
TGTGCCAGCAGTTTAGACAGGGGTACAGCTTTCTTT	CASSLDRGTAFF	few	TRBV28	TRBJ1-1	TRBD1
TGTGCCAGCAGCTTGGCCTGGAGGGGCTCGGGCACTGAAGCTTTCTTT	CASSLAWRGSGTEAFF	once	TRBV5-4	TRBJ1-1	.
TGTGCCAGCAGCCCGGGACTATCCTACAATGAGCAGTTCTTC	CASSPGLSYNEQFF	.	TRBV7-2	TRBJ2-1	TRBD2
TGTGCCAGCAGTTCGGCGGGCCTGAGTAGGGGCTACACCTTC	CASSSAGLSRGYTF	.	TRBV6-5	TRBJ1-2	.
TGTGCCAGCAGTTTGATGGGGGTGGATGAAGCTTTCTTT	CASSLMGVDEAFF	.	TRBV27	TRBJ1-1	.
TGTGCCAGCAGTCCTATCGGGACAGGGGGCACAGATACGCAGTATTTT	CASSPIGTGGTDTQYF	.	TRBV6-6	TRBJ2-3	TRBD1
TGTGCCAGCAGCTTGGAACACGCCAATAGCAATCAGCCCCAGCATTTT	CASSLEHANSNQPQHF	.	TRBV5-4	TRBJ1-5	.
TGTGCCAGCAGTCCCCTCCCCCCCGAGGGGGAGACCCAGTACTTC	CASSPLPPEGETQYF	.	TRBV27	TRBJ2-5	.
TGTGCCACCCTGCGGGAACAGACACAGTTCTTC	CATLREQTQFF	.	TRBV6-5	TRBJ2-1	.
TGTGCCAGCAGCTTAGGCGGACTAGCGGGGGGCCAGGGGACCCAGTACTTC	CASSLGGLAGGQGTQYF	.	TRBV7-6	TRBJ2-5	TRBD2
TGTGCCAGCAGTCAGGGAAGTAAAAACACTGAAGCTTTCTTT	CASSQGSKNTEAFF	once	TRBV28	TRBJ1-1	.
TGTGCCAGCAGCTTATTAGACGGGCCGGGGACTGAAGCTTTCTTT	CASSLLDGPGTEAFF	.	TRBV11-1	TRBJ1-1	.
TGCGCCAGCAGTCTACTGGGTACTGAAGCTTTCTTT	CASSLLGTEAFF	.	TRBV4-1	TRBJ1-1	.